Below, 14 T cell receptor beta chains from the same sample are listed, as sequenced in a study of PD-1 blockade in classical Hodgkin lymphoma. Time point here: cycle 4 day 1 (C4D1), after 5 to 7 weeks of nivolumab. Every single patient, without exception, relapsed after autologous stem cell transplantation, and brentuximab vedotin exposure varied. This table comes from immunoSEQ multiplex PCR, and its TCRdb copy is limited to in-frame clones, with some not included. In the table there are 15,000 to 20,000 clones, around 82% of which are singletons. The specimen comprised peripheral blood mononuclear cells (PBMCs), sampled before the fourth cycle of nivolumab. These receptors were obtained from a human donor with classical Hodgkin lymphoma.

The J gene is TRBJ2-3, the V gene TRBV10-3; D assignment may be TRBD1 or TRBD2 (5 bases each). The CDR3 covers 13 residues. The germline CDR1 and CDR2 sequences are ENHRY and SYGVKD. V lost 8 bases and J lost 3, with 12 bases in between. The CDR3 DNA is TGTGCCATCGGGACCCCAGGAACAGATACGCAGTATTTT. Encoded protein: CAIGTPGTDTQYF.

V usage is TRBV5-1 and J usage is TRBJ1-6; the D is unclear. The germline CDR1 and CDR2 sequences are SGHRS and YFSETQ. V gave up 5 bases and J gave up 8 bases, with 17 bases separating them. The CDR3 is 15 residues long. Here the CDR3 reads CASSMDRRPDSPLHF. CDR3 bases: TGCGCCAGCAGTATGGATCGGAGGCCGGATTCACCCCTCCACTTT.

This clone has only one observation. The chain recombines TRBV7-9 with TRBJ2-4, with 11 bases identical to TRBD1. V lost 4 bases to trimming and J lost 0 bases; unmatched junction nucleotides: 11. The germline V gene has CDR1 SEHNR and CDR2 FQNEAQ (reference sequence). The CDR3 loop spans 19 amino acids. The DNA for the CDR3 is TGTGCCAGCAGCTCTAAGGCGGGACAGGGGGAGCGAGCCAAAAACATTCAGTACTTC. Its protein product is CASSSKAGQGERAKNIQYF.

The gene calls are TRBV2 and TRBJ2-3; D may be TRBD1 (6 bases). Between the trimmed V and J ends, which lost 6 bases and 2 bases, there was a span of 18 bases. Germline V gene data show CDR1 as SNHLY and CDR2 as FYNNEI. The CDR3 has 16 residues. The DNA for the CDR3 is TGTGCCAGCAGGGGGGCGACAGGCGGTTCCACAGATACGCAGTATTTT. Protein: CASRGATGGSTDTQYF.

The J gene is TRBJ1-4, the V gene TRBV10-2, with 10 bases identical to TRBD1. V shed 1 base, J shed 10 bases, and the junction held 3 bases outside the gene matches. The CDR3 covers 14 residues. CDR1 and CDR2 from the germline V gene are WSHSY and SAAADI. This CDR3 reads CASSEWDRGGKLFF. The CDR3 coding sequence is TGCGCCAGCAGTGAGTGGGACAGGGGTGGAAAACTGTTTTTT.

The chain is built from TRBV9 and TRBJ2-1; TRBD2 aligns across 7 bases. The CDR3 has 16 amino acids. Trimming removed 0 bases from V and 14 bases from J; junction bases left unmatched: 17. CDR1 SGDLS and CDR2 YYNGEE come from the germline V gene. For the CDR3, the DNA is TGTGCCAGCAGCGTAGGAGGGGAGGGCGGCGCCCGGTCGAAGTTCTTC. Translated: CASSVGGEGGARSKFF. Using reference TRBV9 and TRBJ2-1 for the parts outside the CDR3, the full variable domain is DSGVTQTPKHLITATGQRVTLRCSPRSGDLSVYWYQQSLDQGLQFLIQYYNGEERAKGNILERFSAQQFPDLHSELNLSSLELGDSALYFCASSVGGEGGARSKFFGPGTRLTVL.

This chain connects TRBV6-6 to TRBJ1-3; D is undetermined. Germline V lookup: CDR1 MNHNY, CDR2 SVGAGI (reference sequence). Trimming stripped 2 bases from V and 3 bases from J, with 11 bases between. The CDR3 runs to 15 residues. CDR3 sequence: CASSYGGPYGNTIYF. Written as DNA, the CDR3 is TGTGCCAGCAGTTACGGCGGCCCCTATGGAAACACCATATATTTT.

The gene calls are TRBV6-1 and TRBJ1-6; TRBD1 is a possible D gene (5 bases). V was cut by 0 bases and J by 1 base, with 16 bases left in between. Germline CDR1 is MNHNS and CDR2 is SASEGT. This CDR3 comprises 19 residues. Here the CDR3 reads CASSEAGGLAWSYNSPLHF. CDR3 nucleotide sequence: TGTGCCAGCAGTGAAGCCGGGGGACTGGCGTGGTCCTATAATTCACCCCTCCACTTT.

The rearrangement uses TRBV4-3 and TRBJ1-2, with D possibly being TRBD1 (5 bases). This CDR3 comprises 14 residues. The ends were cut back, 0 bases at V and 6 bases at J, with 11 bases in the middle. Germline CDR1 and CDR2: LGHNA and YSLEER. CDR3 in DNA: TGCGCCAGCAGCCAAGAGGGGGGTACCGATGGCTACACCTTC. Protein: CASSQEGGTDGYTF.

The genes are TRBV9 and TRBJ2-2; D is perhaps TRBD2 (5 bases). The CDR3 is made up of 14 amino acids. V shed 2 bases and J shed 4 bases, with 9 bases lying between them. Germline lookup yields CDR1 SGDLS and CDR2 YYNGEE. CDR3 bases: TGTGCCAGCAGCGTGGCTAGCCCCACCGGGGAGCTGTTTTTT. This codes for CASSVASPTGELFF.

This sequence joins TRBV6-4 and TRBJ2-7; D not resolved. The CDR3 is 17 residues long. The V end was cut by 8 bases, the J end by 3 bases, with 26 bases between. Germline CDR1 and CDR2: MRHNA and SNTAGT. The CDR3 nucleotides are TGTGCCAGCCATGGGTGGGTGGCTACCGGAGTCCTCTACGAGCAGTACGTC. Protein: CASHGWVATGVLYEQYV.

The CDR3 loop is CASSSHRGRNSYEQYF. CDR3 bases: TGTGCCAGCAGTTCGCATCGCGGGAGAAACTCCTACGAGCAGTACTTC. The chain joins TRBV6-5 to TRBJ2-7; 7 nucleotides align to TRBD2. This CDR3 spans 16 amino acids. Germline V gives CDR1 MNHEY, CDR2 SVGAGI. The V segment lost 4 bases and the J segment 0 bases; nucleotides outside the gene matches: 9.

The rearrangement links TRBV6-4 to TRBJ1-3; no definite D call. The CDR3 covers 16 residues. Per germline, CDR1 MRHNA and CDR2 SNTAGT. V was pared by 1 base and J by 0 bases, with 10 bases between. CDR3 sequence: CASSDWRKSSGNTIYF. CDR3 coding DNA: TGTGCCAGCAGTGACTGGAGAAAAAGCTCTGGAAACACCATATATTTT.

The V and J genes are TRBV14 and TRBJ2-7; a possible D gene is TRBD2 (6 bases). Trimming removed 2 bases from V and 1 base from J, with 24 bases in between. This CDR3 is 19 amino acids long. Germline CDR1 is SGHDN and CDR2 is FVKESK. The DNA of the CDR3 is TGTGCCAGCAGCCAATCTTATCTGGGTGGTGCGGGGAAATCCTACGAGCAGTACTTC. Its protein product is CASSQSYLGGAGKSYEQYF.